The source of this T cell receptor (beta chain) is a study of human T cells and chemical hapten exposure. Study outcomes and limitations: Large CDR3 similarity clusters arose significantly more often from expanded TCRs than from controls. Counts of TCRs expanded at PT1 correlated positively with patch test score. Donors in the study had alopecia, meaning their immune response may differ from healthy people's.

TCRdb itself ran the RACE reads through MiXCR, one entry per CDR3 protein. The sample lists around 340,000 distinct CDR3 sequences; under 9% were seen once. Points on this clonotype: The antigen is undetermined.

The CDR3 runs 13 residues. Looked up from germline, CDR1 is SGHAT and CDR2 is FQNNGV. Trimming shortened V by 5 bases and J by 7 bases, and 14 bases separated the two germline ends. As for time point: patch test 1, 2 weeks after DPC sensitization. As for treatment: therapeutic diphenylcyclopropenone sensitization with weekly scalp DPC. The rearrangement uses TRBV11-2 and TRBJ1-2; D gene uncertain. Material: whole blood, obtained in connection with sensitization to the hapten diphenylcyclopropenone (DPC). The receptor was isolated from a young woman with alopecia areata. Some clones in this sample may be carry-over from other donors' samples. CDR3 sequence (DNA): TGTGCCAGCAGCCCTTCTATGGTGGGTGGCTACACCTTC. Its protein is CASSPSMVGGYTF.